These 12 T cell receptor beta chains were all obtained from the same sample, sequenced in a study of blood T cell repertoires in COVID-19. The table came from immunoSEQ multiplex PCR; TCRdb's copy has only in-frame clones and leaves some out. This table has around 310,000 clones, 85% to 90% appearing once. The sample comprised peripheral blood. The receptors were sampled from a woman between 45 and 65 years old with active or convalescent COVID-19.

The chain uses TRBV18 and TRBJ2-1, with D uncertain. Trimming left V 0 bases short and J 9 bases short, with 9 bases between. Germline V lookup: CDR1 KGHSH, CDR2 LQKENI. The CDR3 has 13 amino acids. This chain's CDR3 is CASSPPGDGEQFF. The CDR3 DNA follows: TGTGCCAGCTCACCACCAGGAGACGGTGAGCAGTTCTTC.

This chain connects TRBV9 to TRBJ2-7, with D perhaps TRBD2 (5 bases). Germline V gene sequence: CDR1 SGDLS, CDR2 YYNGEE. CDR3 length equals 13 residues. V lost 0 bases and J lost 3, with 7 bases in between. The DNA of the CDR3 is TGTGCCAGCAGCGTAGGAGGGAACTACGAGCAGTACTTC. It is translated as CASSVGGNYEQYF.

The genes are TRBV19 and TRBJ1-1; 8 nucleotides line up with TRBD1. V was clipped by 7 bases and J by 5 bases; unmatched bases: 9. This CDR3 region has 14 residues. Germline V CDR1 and CDR2: LNHDA, SQIVND (reference sequence). CDR3 DNA sequence: TGTGCCAGTAAATCCCAGGGGGCAGGGACTGAAGCTTTCTTT. It specifies CASKSQGAGTEAFF.

This clone has just a few counts. V is TRBV21-1 and J is TRBJ1-5. TRBV21-1 is noted as a pseudogene. There are 13 residues in the CDR3. CDR3 nucleotide sequence: TGTGCCAGCGGAGAGACCACGGATCAGCCCCAGCATTTT. As protein: CASGETTDQPQHF.

In this sample, this clone turned up once. This chain connects TRBV2 to TRBJ1-5, with 8 bases that match TRBD1. This CDR3 has 17 residues. The trim removed 6 bases at V and 5 bases at J, leaving 15 bases unmatched. In germline, CDR1 is SNHLY, CDR2 FYNNEI. The CDR3 DNA reads TGTGCCAGCAGCGCGGGATGGGACAGGTCTTACGATCAGCCCCAGCATTTT. Its protein product is CASSAGWDRSYDQPQHF.

The CDR3 nucleotides are TGTGCCAGTAGTCCCCCGGGGGGCCACACAGATACGCAGTATTTT. This gives the protein CASSPPGGHTDTQYF. This chain links TRBV19 with TRBJ2-3, with a tentative D call TRBD2 (7 bases). CDR1 and CDR2 (germline): LNHDA, SQIVND (reference sequence). This CDR3 region has 15 residues. V was pared by 5 bases and J by 2 bases, with 14 bases between.

The chain recombines TRBV4-3 with TRBJ1-1, with D possibly TRBD1 on 5 matching bases. Between the trimmed V and J ends, which lost 3 bases and 2 bases, there was a span of 13 bases. Germline CDR1 is LGHNA and CDR2 is YSLEER. The CDR3 consists of 15 residues. The CDR3 bases are TGCGCCAGCAGCCAGGGGGGGAATCTCAACACTGAAGCTTTCTTT. It translates to CASSQGGNLNTEAFF.

About this clone itself: The same CDR3 is also encoded by other DNA sequences in this sample. The V call is TRBV11-2, the J call TRBJ1-2; 7 positions match TRBD1. V trimming: 4 bases; J trimming: 2 bases; junction bases outside the gene matches: 1. In germline, CDR1 is SGHAT, CDR2 FQNNGV. The CDR3 has 13 residues. The chain's CDR3 is CASSSTGNYGYTF. As DNA, the CDR3 is TGTGCCAGCAGCTCGACAGGGAACTATGGCTACACCTTC.

The chain combines TRBV7-9 with TRBJ2-3; a weak D match, TRBD2 (6 bases). Germline V gene lookup returns CDR1 SEHNR and CDR2 FQNEAQ (reference sequence). This CDR3 region has 16 residues. Trimming took off 1 base at V and 2 bases at J, with 13 bases between the two ends. This CDR3 reads CASSLGGGGNTDTQYF. CDR3 sequence (DNA): TGTGCCAGCAGCTTAGGGGGCGGCGGGAACACAGATACGCAGTATTTT.

The chain combines TRBV20-1 with TRBJ2-7; D not certain. In germline, CDR1 is DFQATT, CDR2 SNEGSKA (reference sequence). This CDR3 has 10 residues. V lost 2 bases and J 3 bases, leaving 2 bases between the germline ends. In DNA form, the CDR3 reads TGCAGTGCTAGACTCTACGAGCAGTACTTC. It is translated as CSARLYEQYF.

This clone came up a few times. The chain is built from TRBV7-2 and TRBJ2-5; D perhaps matches TRBD1 (5 bases). V shed 3 bases and J shed 2 bases, with 13 bases lying between them. From germline, CDR1 is SGHTA and CDR2 FQGNSA. The CDR3 consists of 15 residues. The chain's CDR3 is CASSLWLGPQETQYF. CDR3 DNA sequence: TGTGCCAGCAGCTTGTGGTTGGGGCCTCAAGAGACCCAGTACTTC.

The V call is TRBV5-6, the J call TRBJ2-5; no clear D. The CDR3 runs to 13 residues. V lost 2 bases and J lost 3, with 8 bases in between. Germline V lookup: CDR1 SGHDT, CDR2 YYEEEE. The CDR3 sequence: CASSFVAEETQYF. CDR3 DNA sequence: TGTGCCAGCAGCTTTGTTGCGGAAGAGACCCAGTACTTC.